These T cell receptor beta chains were read from a single sample in a study of T-cell memory formation after mild COVID-19. TCRdb processed the 5' RACE reads anew with MiXCR; each CDR3 protein has one entry. This sample has about 140,000 distinct CDR3 sequences; around 15% occur once, and the top ten carry approximately 14%. Sequenced input: PBMCs or a T cell subset sorted from them (not recorded which). All receptors derive from an adult woman who had mild COVID-19 (a few samples of this study predate the infection). Cell type and time point are not known. Both conserved end residues are part of each CDR3. A D gene is named only where the DNA matches it firmly. A clone size is listed for some rows: how often the clone was seen (once, few, many), or a class if it is expanded.

TRBV19	-	-	TRBJ1-2	TGTGCCAGTAGTATACGGACGGCGAACTATGGCTACACCTTC	CASSIRTANYGYTF
TRBV15	-	-	TRBJ2-1	TGTGCCACCAGCAGAGTTCTTGAAACGTCAGACAATGAGCAGTTCTTC	CATSRVLETSDNEQFF
TRBV7-2	-	-	TRBJ2-7	TGTGCCGGCAGCTTAGGAAGCGGTCCCACCTACGAGCAGTACTTC	CAGSLGSGPTYEQYF
TRBV4-1	many	TRBD1	TRBJ2-7	TGCGCCAGCAGCCCTGGGGTAGCAGGGGGCTACGAGCAGTACTTC	CASSPGVAGGYEQYF
TRBV7-2	-	TRBD2	TRBJ2-3	TGTGCCAGCAGCCATCTGGGACTAGCGGGGGGGGTAAATACGCAGTATTTT	CASSHLGLAGGVNTQYF
TRBV7-7	few	-	TRBJ2-5	TGTGCCAGCAGCTTAGATATGTCAGGCCCCGCGGCGACCCAGTACTTC	CASSLDMSGPAATQYF
TRBV9	-	TRBD1	TRBJ2-7	TGTGCCAGCAGCACCAAGTGGGACAGGGACTACGAGCAGTACTTC	CASSTKWDRDYEQYF
TRBV12-3/TRBV12-4	-	TRBD1	TRBJ1-5	TGTGCCAGCAGTTTCGACAGGGGAGGAAATTGGAACAATCAGCCCCAGCATTTT	CASSFDRGGNWNNQPQHF
TRBV24-1	-	-	TRBJ2-5	TGTGCCACCAGTGATTTGCAGGTTGGGGTGGAGACCCAGTACTTC	CATSDLQVGVETQYF
TRBV5-1	-	-	TRBJ2-7	TGCGCCAGCAGCTTGGACCCGTCTCTCGACTTGGAGGGTTCCTACGAGCAGTACTTC	CASSLDPSLDLEGSYEQYF
TRBV27	-	-	TRBJ2-7	TGTGCCAGCAGTTTATATGGGCCCACGAGATCCTACGAGCAGTACTTC	CASSLYGPTRSYEQYF
TRBV12-3/TRBV12-4	-	-	TRBJ1-5	TGTGCCAGCAGGAACGCAGGGAGAGGCAATCAGCCCCAGCATTTT	CASRNAGRGNQPQHF
TRBV19	few	-	TRBJ1-1	TGTGCCAGTAGTGAAGCCAGGGACTTCATAATGCGCACTGAAGCTTTCTTT	CASSEARDFIMRTEAFF
TRBV7-6	-	TRBD1	TRBJ2-1	TGTGCCAGCAGCTTAGACGACAGGGGGCCCTACAATGAGCAGTTCTTC	CASSLDDRGPYNEQFF
TRBV7-8	few	-	TRBJ2-5	TGTGCCAGCAGCTTAGGGGGGGTCGAACAAGAGACCCAGTACTTC	CASSLGGVEQETQYF
TRBV25-1	-	-	TRBJ1-1	TGTGCCAGCGGGTACAGGGAAGGCAGAGAAGCTTTCTTT	CASGYREGREAFF
TRBV11-2	-	-	TRBJ2-3	TGTGCCAGCAGCTTGCAGGTGTATGGGGGCGATACGCAGTATTTT	CASSLQVYGGDTQYF
TRBV20-1	-	-	TRBJ1-4	TGCAGTGCTCCCCTGGGGCATAATGAAAAACTGTTTTTT	CSAPLGHNEKLFF
TRBV18	-	-	TRBJ2-2	TGTGCCAGCTCAGCGGGACAACCACGGGAGCTGTTTTTT	CASSAGQPRELFF
TRBV7-9	few	-	TRBJ1-2	TGTGCCAGCAGCTTAGGGCTCCGACGGAACTATGGCTACACCTTC	CASSLGLRRNYGYTF
TRBV11-2	-	TRBD2	TRBJ2-7	TGTGCCAGCAGCTTAGGATACTCCGCGGGAGAGGACACCTACGAGCAGTACTTC	CASSLGYSAGEDTYEQYF
TRBV5-1	many	-	TRBJ2-7	TGCGCCAGCAGCTTGTTTCCGGAGAGGAGCTACGAGCAGTACTTC	CASSLFPERSYEQYF